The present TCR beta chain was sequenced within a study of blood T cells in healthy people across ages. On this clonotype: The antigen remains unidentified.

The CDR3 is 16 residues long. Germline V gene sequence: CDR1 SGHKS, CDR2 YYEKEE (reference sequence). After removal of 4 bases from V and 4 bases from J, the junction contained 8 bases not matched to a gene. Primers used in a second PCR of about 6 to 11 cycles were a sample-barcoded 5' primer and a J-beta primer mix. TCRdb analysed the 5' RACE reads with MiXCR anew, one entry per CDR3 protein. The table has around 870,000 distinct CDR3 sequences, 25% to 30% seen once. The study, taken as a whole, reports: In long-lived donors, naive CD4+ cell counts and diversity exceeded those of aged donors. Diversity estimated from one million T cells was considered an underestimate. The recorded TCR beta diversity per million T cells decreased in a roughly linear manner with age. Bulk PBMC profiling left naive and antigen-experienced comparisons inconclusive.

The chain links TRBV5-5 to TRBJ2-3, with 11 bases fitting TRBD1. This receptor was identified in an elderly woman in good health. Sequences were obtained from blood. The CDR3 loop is CASSPTRDRGADTQYF. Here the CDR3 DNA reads TGTGCCAGCAGCCCTACTCGGGACAGGGGGGCAGATACGCAGTATTTT. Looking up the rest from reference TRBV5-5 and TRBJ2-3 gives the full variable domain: DAGVTQSPTHLIKTRGQQVTLRCSPISGHKSVSWYQQVLGQGPQFIFQYYEKEERGRGNFPDRFSARQFPNYSSELNVNALLLGDSALYLCASSPTRDRGADTQYFGPGTRLTVL.